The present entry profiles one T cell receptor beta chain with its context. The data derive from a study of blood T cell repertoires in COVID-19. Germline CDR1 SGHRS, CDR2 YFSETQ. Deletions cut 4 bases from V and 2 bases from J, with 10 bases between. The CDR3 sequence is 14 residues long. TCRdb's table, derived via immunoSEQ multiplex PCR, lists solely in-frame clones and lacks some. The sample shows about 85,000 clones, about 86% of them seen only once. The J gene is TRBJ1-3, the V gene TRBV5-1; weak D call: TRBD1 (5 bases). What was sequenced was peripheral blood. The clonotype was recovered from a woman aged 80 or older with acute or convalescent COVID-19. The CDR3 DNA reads TGCGCCAGCAGCCCGGACAATCCTGGAAACACCATATATTTT. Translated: CASSPDNPGNTIYF.